This T cell receptor beta chain was profiled in a study of blood T cell repertoires in COVID-19. Study members were between roughly 18 and 100 years old and lived in some 22 US regions. Cohorts were determined from participant-reported clinical history. Authors' processing steps: For nucleated cells, counts were estimated from reference gene primer amplification. Data came from immunoSEQ multiplex PCR; TCRdb stores just in-frame clones and leaves some out. From that table come the V and J calls and clone size; the DNA was used to work out D and trimming. The sample lists about 240,000 clones, 86% seen once, with roughly 3.5% in the top ten. CDR1 is MNHEY and CDR2 is SMNVEV in the germline V gene (reference sequence). The CDR3 consists of 16 residues. Trimming pared 3 bases from V and 0 bases from J, leaving 14 bases between.

The clonotype comes from a woman aged 40 to 50 with acute COVID-19. The sample was PBMCs or T cells enriched from blood (not recorded which). The chain links TRBV27 to TRBJ1-2; D is ambiguous. In DNA, the CDR3 is TGTGCCAGCAGTTTTACTTCACAGTGGCCTAACTATGGCTACACCTTC. Translation gives CASSFTSQWPNYGYTF.